The clone carrying this T cell receptor beta chain was counted at least ten times. Its specificity is not known. The V and J ends lost 5 bases and 6 bases respectively, with 13 bases between them. The CDR3 extends over 13 amino acids. Germline values: CDR1 MNHNY, CDR2 SVGAGI (reference sequence). These data belong to a study of T cells in Graves' hyperthyroidism and ophthalmopathy. Study-level findings and limits: The blood repertoire included most of the expanded thyroid clonotypes above 0.001. Median prediction lead before ophthalmopathy onset was around seven months with the model.

The CDR3 regions of TCR beta were amplified from RNA transcripts. In the first-round RT-PCR of the TCR CDR3, the HTBI primer set was used. One entry per CDR3 protein, called by TCRdb with MiXCR from the multiplex PCR reads. The sample lists a few hundred thousand distinct CDR3 sequences, roughly 46% occurring once. Uncontrolled infection, other autoimmune disease, pregnancy or lactation disqualified patients from enrolment. The sequence derives from an adult woman with Graves' disease, either hyperthyroidism or ophthalmopathy (not recorded which). This rearrangement joins TRBV6-6 to TRBJ1-2; D gene unclear. The source material was peripheral blood or thyroid tissue (not recorded which). CDR3 protein: CASSPRRADGYTF. CDR3 nucleotide sequence: TGTGCCAGCAGTCCCAGGAGGGCGGATGGCTACACCTTC.